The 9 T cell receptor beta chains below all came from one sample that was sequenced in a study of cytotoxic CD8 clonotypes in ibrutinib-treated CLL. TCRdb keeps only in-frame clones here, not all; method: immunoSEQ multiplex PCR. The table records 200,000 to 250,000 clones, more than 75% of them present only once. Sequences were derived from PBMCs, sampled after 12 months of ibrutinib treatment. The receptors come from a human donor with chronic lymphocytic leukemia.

DNA for the CDR3: TGTGCCAGCAGTGAAGACCCGGGAGGGTACAATGAGCAGTTCTTC. Translating it yields CASSEDPGGYNEQFF. The rearrangement links TRBV6-4 to TRBJ2-1, with 8 bases that match TRBD2. Germline CDR1 is MRHNA and CDR2 is SNTAGT. The V segment lost 3 bases and the J segment 4 bases; nucleotides outside the gene matches: 5. This CDR3 has 15 amino acids.

The CDR3 loop reads CASSPRGGAGGRNEQFF. CDR3 DNA sequence: TGTGCCAGCAGCCCCCGGGGCGGTGCGGGGGGCCGCAATGAGCAGTTCTTC. The chain joins TRBV7-2 to TRBJ2-1; the match to TRBD2 covers 8 bases. CDR3 length: 17 amino acids. Germline trimming cut 5 bases from V and 6 bases from J; bases unmatched to any gene: 15. Germline CDR1 reads SGHTA; CDR2 reads FQGNSA.

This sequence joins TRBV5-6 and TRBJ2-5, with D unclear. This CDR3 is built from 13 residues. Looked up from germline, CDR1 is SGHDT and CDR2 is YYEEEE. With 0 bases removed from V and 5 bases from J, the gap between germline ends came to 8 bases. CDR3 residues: CASSLGQVETQYF. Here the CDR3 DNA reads TGTGCCAGCAGCTTGGGACAAGTTGAGACCCAGTACTTC.

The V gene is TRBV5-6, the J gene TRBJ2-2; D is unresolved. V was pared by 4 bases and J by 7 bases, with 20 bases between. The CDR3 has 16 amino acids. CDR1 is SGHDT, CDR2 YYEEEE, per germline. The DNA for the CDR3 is TGTGCCAGCAGCCCCCGGCGGTCGACGGTGGGCGGGGAGCTGTTTTTT. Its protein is CASSPRRSTVGGELFF.

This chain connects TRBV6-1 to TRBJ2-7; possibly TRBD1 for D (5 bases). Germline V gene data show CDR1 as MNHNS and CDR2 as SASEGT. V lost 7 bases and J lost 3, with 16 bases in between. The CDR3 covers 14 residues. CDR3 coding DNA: TGTGCCAGCACCCCGAGGACATCCGGCTACGAGCAGTACTTC. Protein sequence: CASTPRTSGYEQYF.

The CDR3 DNA reads as TGTGCCAGCTACGGAGGGCCAGAATATTTT. Translating gives CASYGGPEYF. The chain joins TRBV7-3 to TRBJ1-3; D ambiguous. The CDR3 is made up of 10 amino acids. CDR1 SGHTA and CDR2 FQGTGA come from the germline V gene. Between the trimmed V and J ends, which lost 8 bases and 15 bases, there was a span of 14 bases. Complete variable domain (other parts from reference TRBV7-3 and TRBJ1-3): GAGVSQTPSNKVTEKGKYVELRCDPISGHTALYWYRQSLGQGPEFLIYFQGTGAADDSGLPNDRFFAVRPEGSVSTLKIQRTERGDSAVYLCASYGGPEYFGEGSWLTVV.

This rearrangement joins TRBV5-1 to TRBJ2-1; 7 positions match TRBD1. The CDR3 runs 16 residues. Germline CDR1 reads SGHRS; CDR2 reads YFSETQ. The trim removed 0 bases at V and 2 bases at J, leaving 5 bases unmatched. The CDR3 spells CASSLEGQTTYNEQFF. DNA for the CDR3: TGCGCCAGCAGCTTGGAGGGACAGACTACCTACAATGAGCAGTTCTTC.

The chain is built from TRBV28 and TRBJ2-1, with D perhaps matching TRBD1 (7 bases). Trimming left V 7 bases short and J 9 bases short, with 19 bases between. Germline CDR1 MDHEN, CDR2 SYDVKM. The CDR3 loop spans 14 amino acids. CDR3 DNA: TGTGCCAGCATCCCCCAGGGGGGCCTTAGTGAGCAGTTCTTC. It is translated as CASIPQGGLSEQFF.

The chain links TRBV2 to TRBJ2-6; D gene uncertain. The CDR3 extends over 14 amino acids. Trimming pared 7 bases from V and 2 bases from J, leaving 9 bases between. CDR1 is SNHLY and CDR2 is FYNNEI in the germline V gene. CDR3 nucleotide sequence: TGTGCCAGCACGGGCTCCCCTGGGGCCAACGTCCTGACTTTC. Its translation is CASTGSPGANVLTF.